A few counts support the clone carrying this TCR beta chain. The data belong to a study of T cells after yellow fever vaccination. Study-wide background: Fractions low in cell number were prepared with SMART-Seq v4 Ultra Low Input.

Using its own MiXCR run on the 5' RACE reads, TCRdb lists one record per CDR3 protein. This table holds fewer than 650,000 distinct CDR3 sequences, 20% to 25% found once. From germline, CDR1 is DFQATT and CDR2 SNEGSKA (reference sequence). Trimming took off 0 bases at V and 5 bases at J, with 10 bases between the two ends. This CDR3 is built from 13 residues. This clonotype was obtained from a man in his late teens or twenties who received the YFV17D yellow fever vaccine. This specimen was PBMCs, taken roughly 20 days after the first yellow fever vaccination. J is TRBJ2-5 and V is TRBV20-1; no clear D. CDR3 amino acids: CSARDPGPETQYF. The CDR3 DNA reads as TGCAGTGCTAGAGATCCTGGTCCCGAGACCCAGTACTTC.